The 15 T cell receptor beta chains presented below share a single source sample, sequenced in a study of blood T cell repertoires in COVID-19. Some clones are missing from TCRdb's copy, which holds only in-frame ones; the method was immunoSEQ multiplex PCR. This table holds approximately 110,000 clones, approximately 85% found once. The source material was peripheral blood. The receptors originated from an elderly woman with COVID-19, enrolled during active disease.

The V and J genes are TRBV6-4 and TRBJ2-3; weak D call: TRBD2 (7 bases). This CDR3 contains 14 residues. Deletions cut 2 bases from V and 4 bases from J, with 10 bases between. Germline V CDR1 and CDR2: MRHNA, SNTAGT. CDR3 nucleotides: TGTGCCAGCAGTGACCGAGGGGGGGCAGATACGCAGTATTTT. Its protein product is CASSDRGGADTQYF.

This chain links TRBV9 with TRBJ2-1; 12 bases are a match to TRBD2. With 4 bases clipped from V and 6 bases from J, the junction kept 5 bases outside the gene matches. CDR1 and CDR2 (germline): SGDLS, YYNGEE. The CDR3 is 15 amino acids. CDR3 DNA sequence: TGTGCCAGCAGCCCAGGACTAGCGGGACCCAATGAGCAGTTCTTC. Amino acid sequence: CASSPGLAGPNEQFF.

The CDR3 spells CASSLEQGVGYTF. CDR3 nucleotide sequence: TGTGCCAGCAGCTTAGAACAGGGGGTTGGCTACACCTTC. The chain has TRBV11-2 and TRBJ1-2; 8 bases align to TRBD1. The CDR3 is 13 residues long. Germline CDR1 reads SGHAT; CDR2 reads FQNNGV. V was clipped by 0 bases and J by 7 bases; unmatched bases: 1.

The chain employs TRBV6-1 and TRBJ2-7, with D perhaps matching TRBD2 (7 bases). V lost 1 base and J lost 7, with 20 bases in between. Germline V lookup: CDR1 MNHNS, CDR2 SASEGT. This CDR3 is 16 amino acids long. The CDR3 region has the DNA TGTGCCAGCAGTGAAGATGGCTGGGGGGGGCCTCGGGAGCAGTACTTC. Translating gives CASSEDGWGGPREQYF.

The chain has TRBV5-1 and TRBJ2-7; 7 nucleotides agree with TRBD2. The trim removed 3 bases at V and 5 bases at J, leaving 14 bases unmatched. The CDR3 totals 16 residues. Per germline, CDR1 SGHRS and CDR2 YFSETQ. Written as DNA, the CDR3 is TGCGCCAGCAGCTCATGGAAGATGGCGGGAGTAAACGAGCAGTACTTC. Its translation: CASSSWKMAGVNEQYF.

This clone was picked up a small number of times. The chain carries TRBV25-1 and TRBJ2-1; D is perhaps TRBD1 (6 bases). Per germline, CDR1 MGHDK and CDR2 SYGVNS. The germline V and J ends were trimmed by 10 bases and 0 bases, with 13 bases remaining between them. This CDR3 has 14 amino acids. The CDR3 bases are TGTGCCACGCATACAGGGAGCTCCTACAATGAGCAGTTCTTC. It translates to CATHTGSSYNEQFF.

V and J are TRBV7-3 and TRBJ2-3; D perhaps matches TRBD2 (5 bases). In germline, CDR1 is SGHTA, CDR2 FQGTGA. The CDR3 contains 15 residues. The V gene lost 5 bases and the J gene lost 2 bases, with 14 bases spanning the gap. The CDR3 DNA is TGTGCCAGCAGCCACGGCGCTAGCCCCACAGATACGCAGTATTTT. This encodes CASSHGASPTDTQYF. Variable domain in full (rest from reference TRBV7-3 and TRBJ2-3): GAGVSQTPSNKVTEKGKYVELRCDPISGHTALYWYRQSLGQGPEFLIYFQGTGAADDSGLPNDRFFAVRPEGSVSTLKIQRTERGDSAVYLCASSHGASPTDTQYFGPGTRLTVL.

This clone was observed a handful of times. This chain links TRBV2 with TRBJ2-6, with D perhaps TRBD1 (5 bases). Germline CDR1 is SNHLY and CDR2 is FYNNEI. The CDR3 totals 17 residues. V gave up 3 bases and J gave up 0 bases, with 12 bases separating them. CDR3 sequence: CASSDQQALSGANVLTF. DNA for the CDR3: TGTGCCAGCAGTGATCAACAGGCTCTCTCTGGGGCCAACGTCCTGACTTTC.

The chain combines TRBV7-8 with TRBJ1-5, with 9 positions matching TRBD1. CDR1 is SGHVS, CDR2 FQNEAQ, per germline. The CDR3 loop spans 17 amino acids. V shed 2 bases and J 3 bases; nucleotides not matched to a gene: 8. The CDR3 region is CASSLKDRGVPNQPQHF. CDR3 nucleotide sequence: TGTGCCAGCAGCTTAAAGGACAGGGGCGTCCCCAATCAGCCCCAGCATTTT.

This clone appeared once. The rearrangement links TRBV6-4 to TRBJ2-5; 12 bases are a match to TRBD1. Germline V gene lookup returns CDR1 MRHNA and CDR2 SNTAGT. Unmatched junction bases numbered 6, after V lost 5 bases and J lost 5 bases. The CDR3 length is 15 residues. This CDR3 is CASSPRDRGRETQYF. CDR3 coding DNA: TGTGCCAGCAGTCCAAGGGACAGGGGGCGCGAGACCCAGTACTTC.

In the case of this clone: Other DNA sequences within the sample encode an identical CDR3. The rearrangement joins TRBV29-1 to TRBJ2-3; 8 bases agree with TRBD1. V lost 4 bases, J lost 6 bases, and 6 bases stayed unmatched. CDR3 size: 13 residues. CDR1 is SQVTM and CDR2 is ANQGSEA in the germline V gene. The CDR3 bases are TGCAGCGTTGCCGTCACAGGGGGGGATACGCAGTATTTT. Translated, it gives CSVAVTGGDTQYF.

V usage is TRBV19 and J usage is TRBJ1-5, with 9 bases identical to TRBD1. The CDR3 totals 14 residues. Germline CDR1 and CDR2: LNHDA and SQIVND (reference sequence). V lost 4 bases and J lost 5; bases outside the gene matches: 3. The CDR3 coding sequence is TGTGCCAGTAGTAACACAGGGGGCTATCAGCCCCAGCATTTT. Translating gives CASSNTGGYQPQHF.

The chain carries TRBV19 and TRBJ2-4, with TRBD1 as a possible D gene (5 bases). The CDR3 has 18 amino acids. Germline V gene sequence: CDR1 LNHDA, CDR2 SQIVND (reference sequence). V was clipped by 0 bases and J by 0 bases, with 15 bases between them. The DNA of the CDR3 is TGTGCCAGTAGTATAGATGGGTGGGGCAGAGTAGCCAAAAACATTCAGTACTTC. Protein: CASSIDGWGRVAKNIQYF. The full variable domain, completed using reference TRBV19 and TRBJ2-4, is DGGITQSPKYLFRKEGQNVTLSCEQNLNHDAMYWYRQDPGQGLRLIYYSQIVNDFQKGDIAEGYSVSREKKESFPLTVTSAQKNPTAFYLCASSIDGWGRVAKNIQYFGAGTRLSVL.

The chain joins TRBV6-2 or TRBV6-3 to TRBJ2-7; D remains unclear. Trimming shortened V by 5 bases and J by 7 bases, and 9 bases separated the two germline ends. The CDR3 runs to 11 residues. CDR1 is MNHEY and CDR2 is SVGEGT in the germline V gene. The CDR3 loop is CASSRATEQYF. The CDR3 DNA follows: TGTGCCAGCAGTCGAGCAACTGAGCAGTACTTC.

The rearrangement joins TRBV19 to TRBJ2-2; perhaps TRBD1 as D (6 bases). CDR3 length: 15 amino acids. V lost 1 base and J 4 bases, leaving 10 bases between the germline ends. The V gene's germline CDR1 is LNHDA and CDR2 SQIVND (reference sequence). The DNA for the CDR3 is TGTGCCAGTAGTATAGTTACAGGGAGCACCGGGGAGCTGTTTTTT. Encoded protein: CASSIVTGSTGELFF.